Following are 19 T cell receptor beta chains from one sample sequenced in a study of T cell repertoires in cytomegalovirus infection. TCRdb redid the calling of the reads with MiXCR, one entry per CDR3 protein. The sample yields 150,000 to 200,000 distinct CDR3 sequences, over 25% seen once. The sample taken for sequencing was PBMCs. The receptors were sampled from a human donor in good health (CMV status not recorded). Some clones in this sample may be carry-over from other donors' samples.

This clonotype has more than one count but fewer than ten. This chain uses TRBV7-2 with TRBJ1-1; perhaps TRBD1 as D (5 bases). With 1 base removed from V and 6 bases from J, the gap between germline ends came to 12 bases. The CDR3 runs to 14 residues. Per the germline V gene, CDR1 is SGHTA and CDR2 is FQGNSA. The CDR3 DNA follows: TGTGCCAGCAGCTTAGGGGGCCCCGTGGCTGAAGCTTTCTTT. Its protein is CASSLGGPVAEAFF. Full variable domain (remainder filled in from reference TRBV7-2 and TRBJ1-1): GAGVSQSPSNKVTEKGKDVELRCDPISGHTALYWYRQSLGQGLEFLIYFQGNSAPDKSGLPSDRFSAERTGGSVSTLTIQRTQQEDSAVYLCASSLGGPVAEAFFGQGTRLTVV.

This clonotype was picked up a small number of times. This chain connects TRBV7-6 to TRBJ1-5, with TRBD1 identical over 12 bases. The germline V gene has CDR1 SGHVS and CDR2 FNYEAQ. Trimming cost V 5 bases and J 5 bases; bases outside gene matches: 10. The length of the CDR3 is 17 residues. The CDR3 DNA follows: TGTGCCAGCAGCCAAGGGACAGGGGGCTCACGACATCAGCCCCAGCATTTT. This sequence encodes CASSQGTGGSRHQPQHF.

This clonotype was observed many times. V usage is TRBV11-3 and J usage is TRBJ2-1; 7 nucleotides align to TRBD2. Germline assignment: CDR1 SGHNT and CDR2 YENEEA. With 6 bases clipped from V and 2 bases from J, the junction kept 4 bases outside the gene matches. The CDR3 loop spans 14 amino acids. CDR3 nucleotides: TGTGCCAGCAGTGTCGGGGGGACCTACAATGAGCAGTTCTTC. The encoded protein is CASSVGGTYNEQFF.

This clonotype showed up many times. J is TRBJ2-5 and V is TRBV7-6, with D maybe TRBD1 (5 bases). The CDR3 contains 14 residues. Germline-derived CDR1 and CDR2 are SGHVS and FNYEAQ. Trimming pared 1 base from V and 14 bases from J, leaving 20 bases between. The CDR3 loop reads CASSLVGAGFRGYF. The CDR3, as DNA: TGTGCCAGCAGCTTAGTAGGGGCCGGGTTCAGAGGATACTTC.

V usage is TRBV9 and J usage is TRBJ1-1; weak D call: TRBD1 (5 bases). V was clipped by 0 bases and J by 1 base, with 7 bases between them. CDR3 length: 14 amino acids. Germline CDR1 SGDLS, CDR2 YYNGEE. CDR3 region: CASSVGQGNTEAFF. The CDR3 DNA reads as TGTGCCAGCAGCGTAGGTCAGGGGAACACTGAAGCTTTCTTT.

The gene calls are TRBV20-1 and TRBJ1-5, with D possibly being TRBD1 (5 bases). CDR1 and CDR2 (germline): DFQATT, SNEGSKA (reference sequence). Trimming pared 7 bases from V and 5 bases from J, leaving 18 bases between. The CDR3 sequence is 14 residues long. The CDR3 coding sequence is TGCAGTGTCACCAGGGAAGGAGGGGATCAGCCCCAGCATTTT. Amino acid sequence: CSVTREGGDQPQHF.

CDR3 sequence reads: CASNLWGTTGELFF. The CDR3 DNA reads TGTGCCAGCAACTTGTGGGGGACCACCGGGGAGCTGTTTTTT. This chain links TRBV7-2 with TRBJ2-2, with D perhaps being TRBD1 or TRBD2 (5 bases each). The CDR3 spans 14 residues. V was cut by 7 bases and J by 4 bases, with 13 bases left in between. Germline loops: CDR1 SGHTA, CDR2 FQGNSA.

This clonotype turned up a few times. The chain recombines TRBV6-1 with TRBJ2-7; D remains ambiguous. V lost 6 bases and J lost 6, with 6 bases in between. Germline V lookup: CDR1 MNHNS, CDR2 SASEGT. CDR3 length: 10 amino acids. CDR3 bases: TGTGCCAGCAGCAATATCGAGCAGTACTTC. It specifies CASSNIEQYF.

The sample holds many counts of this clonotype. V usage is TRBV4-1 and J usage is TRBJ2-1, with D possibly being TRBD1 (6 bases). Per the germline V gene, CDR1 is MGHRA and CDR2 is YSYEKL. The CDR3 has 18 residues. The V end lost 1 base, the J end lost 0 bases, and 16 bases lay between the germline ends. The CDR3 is CASSQADSFSSSYNEQFF. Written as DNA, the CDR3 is TGCGCCAGCAGCCAAGCGGACAGCTTCTCAAGCTCCTACAATGAGCAGTTCTTC.

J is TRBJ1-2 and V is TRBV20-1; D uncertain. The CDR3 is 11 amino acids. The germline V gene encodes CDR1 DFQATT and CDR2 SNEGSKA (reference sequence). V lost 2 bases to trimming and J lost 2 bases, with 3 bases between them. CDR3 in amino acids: CSARQNYGYTF. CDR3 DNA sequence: TGCAGTGCTAGACAGAACTATGGCTACACCTTC.

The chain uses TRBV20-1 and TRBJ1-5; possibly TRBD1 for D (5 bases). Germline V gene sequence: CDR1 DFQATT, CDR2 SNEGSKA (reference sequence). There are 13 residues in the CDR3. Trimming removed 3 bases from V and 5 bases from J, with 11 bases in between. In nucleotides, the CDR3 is TGCAGTGCTAGTCAGGGTACAGATCAGCCCCAGCATTTT. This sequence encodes CSASQGTDQPQHF.

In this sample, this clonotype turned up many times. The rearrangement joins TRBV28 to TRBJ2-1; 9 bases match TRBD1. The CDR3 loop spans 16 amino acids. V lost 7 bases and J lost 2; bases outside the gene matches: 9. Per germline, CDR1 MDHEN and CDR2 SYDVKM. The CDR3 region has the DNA TGTGCCAGCAAACCAAACACAGGGGGCCCCTACAATGAGCAGTTCTTC. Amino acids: CASKPNTGGPYNEQFF.

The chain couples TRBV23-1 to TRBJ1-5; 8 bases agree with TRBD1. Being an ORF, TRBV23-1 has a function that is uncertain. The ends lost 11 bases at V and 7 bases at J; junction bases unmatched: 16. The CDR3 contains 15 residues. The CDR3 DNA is TGCGCCTTAGATGGACAGGGAAGTAATAGCCAGCCCCAGCATTTT. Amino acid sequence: CALDGQGSNSQPQHF.

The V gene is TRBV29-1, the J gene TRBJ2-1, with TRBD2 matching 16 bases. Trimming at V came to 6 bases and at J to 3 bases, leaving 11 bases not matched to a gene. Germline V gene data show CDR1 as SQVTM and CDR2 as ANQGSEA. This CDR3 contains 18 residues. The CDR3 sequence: CSVAGTSGGAGIYNEQFF. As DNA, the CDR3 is TGCAGCGTAGCCGGGACTAGCGGGGGGGCCGGGATCTACAATGAGCAGTTCTTC.

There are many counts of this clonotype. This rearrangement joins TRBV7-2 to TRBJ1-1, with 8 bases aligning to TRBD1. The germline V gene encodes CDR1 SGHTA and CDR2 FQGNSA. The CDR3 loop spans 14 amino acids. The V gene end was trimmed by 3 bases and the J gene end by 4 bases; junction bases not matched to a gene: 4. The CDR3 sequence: CASSFKQGGTEAFF. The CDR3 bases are TGTGCCAGCAGCTTCAAACAGGGGGGCACTGAAGCTTTCTTT.

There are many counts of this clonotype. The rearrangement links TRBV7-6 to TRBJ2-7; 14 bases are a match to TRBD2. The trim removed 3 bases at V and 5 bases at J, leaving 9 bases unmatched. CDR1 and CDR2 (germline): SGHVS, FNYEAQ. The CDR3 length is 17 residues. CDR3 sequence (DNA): TGTGCCAGCAGCTTCGGGACTAGCGGGGGCCCGGGGGACGAGCAGTACTTC. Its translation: CASSFGTSGGPGDEQYF.

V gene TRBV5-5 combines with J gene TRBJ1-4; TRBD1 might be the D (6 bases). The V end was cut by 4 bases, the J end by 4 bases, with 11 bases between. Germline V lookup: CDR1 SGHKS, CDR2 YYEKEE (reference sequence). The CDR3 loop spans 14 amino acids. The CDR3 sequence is CASSPGGLNEKLFF. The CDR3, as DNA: TGTGCCAGCAGCCCCGGGGGCCTTAATGAAAAACTGTTTTTT.

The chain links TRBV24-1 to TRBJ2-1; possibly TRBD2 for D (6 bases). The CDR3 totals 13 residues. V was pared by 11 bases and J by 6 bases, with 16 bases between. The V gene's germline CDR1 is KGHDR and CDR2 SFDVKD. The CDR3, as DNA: TGTGCCAAACTGGGACTCCCTGGCAATGAGCAGTTCTTC. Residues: CAKLGLPGNEQFF.

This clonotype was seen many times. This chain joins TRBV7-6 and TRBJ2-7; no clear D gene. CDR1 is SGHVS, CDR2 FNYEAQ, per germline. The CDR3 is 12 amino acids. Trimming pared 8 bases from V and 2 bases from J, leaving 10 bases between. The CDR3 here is CASGPGPYEQYF. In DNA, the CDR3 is TGTGCCAGCGGCCCCGGGCCCTACGAGCAGTACTTC.